This section outlines one T cell receptor beta chain sequence together with its context. Its antigen remains unknown. Time point: persistent/refractory GD, antithyroid drugs over 5 years with positive TRAb. PBMC-extracted RNA yielded the TCR library. Patient provenance is recorded as an endocrinology department in Xi'an, China. Library construction for TCR beta used iRepertoire HTBI primers and Arm-PCR of CDR3 regions. TCRdb analysed the multiplex PCR reads with MiXCR anew, one entry per CDR3 protein. Of roughly 450,000 distinct CDR3 sequences listed, around 20% are singletons. The sample comes from a study of regulatory T cells in long-lasting Graves disease. Study findings and constraints: The persistent group shared around 2,700 public clonotypes, more than the approximately 1,000 shared by new patients. Newly diagnosed Graves' patients exceeded persistent ones in TCR diversity. Patients with persistent disease showed a bias toward TRBV28, TRBJ1-2 and TRBJ2-5.

This CDR3 is 17 amino acids long. Germline-derived CDR1 and CDR2 are MNHNS and SASEGT. The V segment lost 6 bases and the J segment 6 bases; nucleotides outside the gene matches: 12. This clonotype was sampled from a female donor with Graves disease. The genes are TRBV6-1 and TRBJ2-1, with 12 positions matching TRBD2. The specimen was peripheral blood mononuclear cells (PBMCs), collected when the disease was refractory, from a patient treated with antithyroid drugs. Here the CDR3 reads CASSREPTSGSFNEQFF. The DNA for the CDR3 is TGTGCCAGCAGCCGAGAACCGACTAGCGGGAGTTTCAATGAGCAGTTCTTC.